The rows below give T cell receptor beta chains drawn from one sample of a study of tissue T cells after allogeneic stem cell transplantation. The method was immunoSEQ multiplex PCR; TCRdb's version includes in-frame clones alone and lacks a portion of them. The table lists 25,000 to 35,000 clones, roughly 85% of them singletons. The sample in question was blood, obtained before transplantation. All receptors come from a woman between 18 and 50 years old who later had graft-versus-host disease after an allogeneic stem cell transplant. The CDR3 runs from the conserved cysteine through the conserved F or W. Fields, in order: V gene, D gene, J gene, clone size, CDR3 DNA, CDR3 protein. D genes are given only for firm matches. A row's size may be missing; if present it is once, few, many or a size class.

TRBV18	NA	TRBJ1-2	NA	TGTGCCAGCTCACCACCTACAGAGAGCTATGGCTACACCTTC	CASSPPTESYGYTF
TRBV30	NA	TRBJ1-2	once	TGTGCCTGGAGTGCGGGAGCCTATGGCTACACCTTC	CAWSAGAYGYTF
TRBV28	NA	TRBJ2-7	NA	TGTGCCAGCAGTTCGGTCAGGGACACCTACGAGCAGTACTTC	CASSSVRDTYEQYF
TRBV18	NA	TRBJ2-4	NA	TGTGCCAGCTCACCAGGACAACCACCCAAAAACATTCAGTACTTC	CASSPGQPPKNIQYF
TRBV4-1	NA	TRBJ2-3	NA	TGCGCCAGCACCCGGACGGTTCGGGATACGCAGTATTTT	CASTRTVRDTQYF
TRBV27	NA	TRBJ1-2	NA	TGTGCCAGCAGTAGTGTGGGGGGGCTCCTTGGCTACACCTTC	CASSSVGGLLGYTF
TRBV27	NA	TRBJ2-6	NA	TGTGCCAGCGGCAGGGGATCTGGGGCCAACGTCCTGACTTTC	CASGRGSGANVLTF
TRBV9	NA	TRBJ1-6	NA	TGTGCCAGCAGCTACGGCGGGGGGAATTCACCCCTCCACTTT	CASSYGGGNSPLHF
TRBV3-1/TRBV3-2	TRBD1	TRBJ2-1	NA	TGTGCCAGCAGCCCCCAGGGGGGACAGGTGGCGAGTGAGCAGTTCTTC	CASSPQGGQVASEQFF
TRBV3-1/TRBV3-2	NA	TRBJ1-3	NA	TGTGCCAGCAGCCCTACGACAGCCTCTGGAAACACCATATATTTT	CASSPTTASGNTIYF
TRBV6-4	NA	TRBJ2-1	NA	TGTGCCAGCAGTGCCGTCATCCGGGGCTCCTACAATGAGCAGTTCTTC	CASSAVIRGSYNEQFF
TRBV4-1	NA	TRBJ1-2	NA	TGCGCCAGCAGCCCCCCCGGGGCCCAGTACTATGGCTACACCTTC	CASSPPGAQYYGYTF
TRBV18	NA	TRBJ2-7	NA	TGTGCCAGCTCACCACCGGCCAAGTCCTACGAGCAGTACTTC	CASSPPAKSYEQYF
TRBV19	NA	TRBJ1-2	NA	TGTGCCAGTAGTAGAGGGGCGTATGGCTACACCTTC	CASSRGAYGYTF
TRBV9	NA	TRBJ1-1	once	TGTGCCAGCAGCGTAGGAGTTTTGAGCACTGAAGCTTTCTTT	CASSVGVLSTEAFF
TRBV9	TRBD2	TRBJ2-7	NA	TGTGCCAGCAGCTCCACTAGCGGGAGCGACGAGCAGTACTTC	CASSSTSGSDEQYF
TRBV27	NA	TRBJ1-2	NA	TGTGCCAGCAGCCCGACAGGAAGGTATGGCTACACCTTC	CASSPTGRYGYTF
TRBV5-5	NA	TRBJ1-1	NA	TGTGCCAGCAGCTTGGAGTCCTACACTGAAGCTTTCTTT	CASSLESYTEAFF
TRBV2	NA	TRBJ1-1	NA	TGTGCCAGCAGCGAGGACAGCCCTGAAGCTTTCTTT	CASSEDSPEAFF
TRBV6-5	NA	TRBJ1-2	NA	TGTGCCAGCGGCGGGTCTGCAGCTAACTATGGCTACACCTTC	CASGGSAANYGYTF
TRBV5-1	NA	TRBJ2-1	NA	TGCGCCAGCAGCGTCGTTGGGCAGCAGCACAATGAGCAGTTCTTC	CASSVVGQQHNEQFF
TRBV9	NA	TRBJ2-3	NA	TGTGCCAGCAGCTTTTCCGGGACTGGGGGAGATACGCAGTATTTT	CASSFSGTGGDTQYF
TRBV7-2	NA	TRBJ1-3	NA	TGTGCCAGCAGCTTAGGAGGTCAGGGGCTCTCTGGAAACACCATATATTTT	CASSLGGQGLSGNTIYF
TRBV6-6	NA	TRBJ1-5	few	TGTGCCAGCAGTTACTCTTATCAGCCCCAGCATTTT	CASSYSYQPQHF
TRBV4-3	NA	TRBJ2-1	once	TGCGCCAGCAGCCAATCCGTCACCGGGGAAGAAAATGAGCAGTTCTTC	CASSQSVTGEENEQFF
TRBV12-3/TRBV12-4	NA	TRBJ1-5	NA	TGTGCCAGCAATTCGGGGGATCAGCCCCAGCATTTT	CASNSGDQPQHF